The rows below give T cell receptor beta chains drawn from one sample of a study of molecular identifiers for immune sequencing clone quantification. A single record per CDR3 protein comes from TCRdb applying MiXCR to the PCR reads. The table shows tens of thousands of distinct CDR3 sequences, with about a sixth occurring only once. The sequenced sample was naive CD8+ T cells from blood, with Jurkat cell RNA spiked in. The receptors stem from a human donor in good health. Some libraries in this study had Jurkat cell RNA spiked in. The CDR3 runs from the conserved cysteine through the conserved F or W.

cdr3_aa j_call v_call
CASRLGLGYEQYF TRBJ2-7 TRBV7-2
CATSEKTSGRTDTQYF TRBJ2-3 TRBV24-1
CSARRTSGHYEQYF TRBJ2-7 TRBV20-1
CASSSWTSGKSNEQFF TRBJ2-1 TRBV28
CASSIGGGKWYTEAFF TRBJ1-1 TRBV19
CASSYSTSGVTIDTQYF TRBJ2-3 TRBV6-5
CASSEAYFRDQGRLGGNEQFF TRBJ2-1 TRBV6-1
CASTPGGPYNEQFF TRBJ2-1 TRBV2
CASSDGLAGVEDTQYF TRBJ2-3 TRBV9
CASSHYSGASYNEQFF TRBJ2-1 TRBV4-1
CASSFSPGEQYF TRBJ2-7 TRBV28
CASSQTSGTSYEQYF TRBJ2-7 TRBV4-2
CASGGNEQFF TRBJ2-1 TRBV12-3/TRBV12-4
CASSEARALGTGELFF TRBJ2-2 TRBV28
CASSLVGGSSNEKLFF TRBJ1-4 TRBV7-9
CASGRGVNEKLFF TRBJ1-4 TRBV12-5
CATPPGQGTTDTQYF TRBJ2-3 TRBV2
CASSLKVLGVYGLFF TRBJ2-2 TRBV7-2
CASRVPYPVNYGYTF TRBJ1-2 TRBV28
CATSGGLADNSYEQYF TRBJ2-7 TRBV24-1
CASADRTGNNEQFF TRBJ2-1 TRBV12-5
CASRPFSGEGTGANVLTF TRBJ2-6 TRBV13
CSARGLAGYNEQFF TRBJ2-1 TRBV20-1
CASKNTGGNEQYF TRBJ2-7 TRBV6-5
CASSPVVDSSYNEQFF TRBJ2-1 TRBV9
CAWSEGSNTGELFF TRBJ2-2 TRBV30
CASSPRVLSSGSYNEQFF TRBJ2-1 TRBV27
CASSSVQNSYNEQFF TRBJ2-1 TRBV7-2
CASEDTGELFF TRBJ2-2 TRBV10-1
CASTPGGPNEQYF TRBJ2-7 TRBV19
CASSQDGGASPEQFF TRBJ2-1 TRBV3-1
CASSWWQDTGELFF TRBJ2-2 TRBV12-3/TRBV12-4
CATHRPGDQETQYF TRBJ2-5 TRBV10-3
CASTSLKGVSETDTQYF TRBJ2-3 TRBV6-2/TRBV6-3
CASSLAGYYEQYF TRBJ2-7 TRBV5-1
CAISESLRGSHEQFF TRBJ2-1 TRBV10-3
CSAREPGVAYNEQFF TRBJ2-1 TRBV20-1
CASSLEDRSSYNSPLHF TRBJ1-6 TRBV11-3
CAWGHDLIPPAGRKKKGYTF TRBJ1-2 TRBV30
CASSSTNGRLYEQYF TRBJ2-7 TRBV7-9
CASSQDFEAGPRYEQYF TRBJ2-7 TRBV3-2
CASSYLLGNTGELFF TRBJ2-2 TRBV6-5
CASSLRTGGNQPQHF TRBJ1-5 TRBV7-6
CASSQPPGRETQYF TRBJ2-5 TRBV4-1
CASSVQGQELFF TRBJ2-2 TRBV10-2